Given below is one TCR beta chain in context. Method: immunoSEQ multiplex PCR; TCRdb's copy keeps in-frame clones and lacks some. The data contain about 59,000 clones, over 75% of them singletons. This entry belongs to a study of blood T cell repertoires in COVID-19. Whole-study context: Some COVID-19 samples were acute and others convalescent; all came from the United States, Italy and Spain. T cells, B-cell-depleted T cells, or PBMCs supplied cDNA or gDNA.

J was trimmed by 2 bases and V by 4 bases; bases with no gene match: 3. Germline V gene sequence: CDR1 LGHDT, CDR2 YNNKEL (reference sequence). The CDR3 sequence is 14 residues long. The sequence derives from a woman aged 80 or over with acute or convalescent COVID-19. This chain joins TRBV3-1 (or the pseudogene TRBV3-2) and TRBJ2-3; 7 nucleotides align to TRBD1. Sequencing was done on a sample of peripheral blood. CDR3 sequence: CASSPGGVTDTQYF. The CDR3 DNA follows: TGTGCCAGCAGCCCAGGGGGAGTCACAGATACGCAGTATTTT.